The sample holds a few counts of the clone carrying this T cell receptor beta chain. No antigen is known for it. Unique molecular identifiers were attached to individual cDNA molecules. Each CDR3 protein is one row after TCRdb ran MiXCR on the 5' RACE reads. The table lists 70,000 to 95,000 distinct CDR3 sequences, roughly a sixth of them singletons. The source of the sample is a study of early T cells in non-severe SARS-CoV-2 infection. On the study more broadly: Unsorted whole blood bulk RNA was sequenced, with unpaired chains.

General observations from the study: A preference for anti-spike CD8 responses marked VDJdb matching, which missed private and CD4 specificities.

CDR3 length equals 14 residues. The J segment lost 5 bases and the V segment lost 2 bases, leaving 6 bases of the junction unmatched. Germline CDR1 is SGHKS and CDR2 is YYEKEE (reference sequence). Sequenced: whole blood. This sequence joins TRBV5-5 and TRBJ2-7; 8 bases line up with TRBD1. The TCR comes from an adult who was a healthcare worker with PCR-confirmed SARS-CoV-2 infection or an uninfected control (not recorded which). The CDR3 DNA is TGTGCCAGCAGCTTCGTTGGACAGGGTGACGAGCAGTACTTC. Translation: CASSFVGQGDEQYF.